What follows is one TCR beta chain and its context. Germline-derived CDR1 and CDR2 are MGHDK and SYGVNS. The V end was cut by 7 bases, the J end by 0 bases, with 13 bases between. The length of the CDR3 is 15 residues. PCR used 60 Vbeta primers and 13 Jbeta primers. Clones were sequenced by immunoSEQ multiplex PCR, and TCRdb holds only the in-frame ones, with some missing. The sample shows approximately 150,000 clones, 79% of them seen only once. The data derive from a study of cytomegalovirus exposure and HLA in healthy donors. The chain has TRBV25-1 and TRBJ1-3; D is possibly TRBD1 (5 bases). Sequencing used PBMCs. This receptor was obtained from a man aged 45-65 years in good health and CMV-seropositive. The CDR3 spells CASTERRASGNTIYF. As DNA, the CDR3 is TGTGCCAGCACCGAACGCAGGGCCTCTGGAAACACCATATATTTT. Full variable domain (rest looked up from reference TRBV25-1 and TRBJ1-3): EADIYQTPRYLVIGTGKKITLECSQTMGHDKMYWYQQDPGMELHLIHYSYGVNSTEKGDLSSESTVSRIRTEHFPLTLESARPSHTSQYLCASTERRASGNTIYFGEGSWLTVV.